The 3 T cell receptor beta chains below all came from one sample that was sequenced in a study of shared clonotypes between healthy human individuals. TCRdb keeps only in-frame clones here, not all; method: immunoSEQ multiplex PCR. The sample has some 1.5 million clones; nearly 99% are singletons. Sequenced material: naive CD4+ T cells sorted from blood. Described subset: CD45RA+ positively selected. The receptors stem from a man aged 25-40 years in good health.

The rearrangement uses TRBV5-1 and TRBJ2-3; D may be TRBD1 or TRBD2 (5 bases each). The V gene's germline CDR1 is SGHRS and CDR2 YFSETQ. The CDR3 totals 18 residues. The V end was cut by 4 bases, the J end by 0 bases, with 21 bases between. As DNA, the CDR3 is TGCGCCAGCAGCCCGGAGGCAGGGATTCCGCCTAGCACAGATACGCAGTATTTT. It specifies CASSPEAGIPPSTDTQYF.

This CDR3 is CASSSQHQTDTQYF. DNA of the CDR3: TGTGCCAGCAGCTCACAACACCAGACGGATACGCAGTATTTT. The chain combines TRBV6-5 with TRBJ2-3; D is uncertain. The CDR3 length is 14 residues. CDR1 is MNHEY, CDR2 SVGAGI, per germline. Trimming shortened V by 6 bases and J by 6 bases, and 16 bases separated the two germline ends.

In nucleotides, the CDR3 is TGTGCCAGCAGCTTGGCGACAGGGACTTACGAGCAGTACTTC. It specifies CASSLATGTYEQYF. This rearrangement joins TRBV5-6 to TRBJ2-7; possible D gene TRBD1, 7 bases. Between the trimmed V and J ends, which lost 0 bases and 4 bases, there was a span of 11 bases. Germline V gene lookup returns CDR1 SGHDT and CDR2 YYEEEE. The CDR3 loop spans 14 amino acids.